The present T cell receptor (beta chain) was sequenced within a study of T cells in Graves' hyperthyroidism and ophthalmopathy. Overall study: Any treatment followed the collection of peripheral blood at initial diagnosis.

Blood was sampled at initial diagnosis of hyperthyroidism, prior to onset of any ophthalmopathy symptoms. This clonotype was observed once. Germline-derived CDR1 and CDR2 are MNHEY and SVGEGT. V lost 4 bases and J lost 5, with 14 bases in between. The CDR3 length is 14 residues. RNA transcripts were the template for amplifying TCR beta CDR3 regions. An initial round of RT-PCR targeting the TCR CDR3 relied on the HTBI primer set. In TCRdb, the multiplex PCR reads were re-called with MiXCR into one record per CDR3 protein. This table has about 380,000 distinct CDR3 sequences, approximately 13% appearing once.

The TCR was taken from a man aged 25-45 years with Graves' hyperthyroidism that later progressed to Graves' ophthalmopathy. Sequencing was performed on blood. The chain links TRBV6-2 or TRBV6-3 to TRBJ2-5; D is possibly TRBD1 or TRBD2 (5 bases each). The chain's CDR3 is CASSLERDGETQYF. The CDR3 nucleotides read TGTGCCAGCAGTTTAGAGAGGGACGGGGAGACCCAGTACTTC.